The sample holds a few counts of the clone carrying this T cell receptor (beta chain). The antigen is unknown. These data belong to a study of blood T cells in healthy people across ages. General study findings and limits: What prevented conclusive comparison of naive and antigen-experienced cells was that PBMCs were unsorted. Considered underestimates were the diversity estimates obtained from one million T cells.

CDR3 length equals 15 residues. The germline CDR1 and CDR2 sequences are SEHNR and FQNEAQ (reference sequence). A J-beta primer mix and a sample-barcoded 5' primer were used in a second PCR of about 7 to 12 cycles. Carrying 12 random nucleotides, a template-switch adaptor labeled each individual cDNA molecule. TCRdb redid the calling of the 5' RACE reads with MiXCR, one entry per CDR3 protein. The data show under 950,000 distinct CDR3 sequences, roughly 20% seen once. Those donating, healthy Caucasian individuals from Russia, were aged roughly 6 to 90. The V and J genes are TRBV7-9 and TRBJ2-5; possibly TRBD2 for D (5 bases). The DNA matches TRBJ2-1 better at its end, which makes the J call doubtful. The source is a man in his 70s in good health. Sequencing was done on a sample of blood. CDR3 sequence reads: CASSSPGTRPDEQFF. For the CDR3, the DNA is TGTGCCAGCAGCTCACCGGGAACACGTCCGGATGAGCAGTTCTTC.